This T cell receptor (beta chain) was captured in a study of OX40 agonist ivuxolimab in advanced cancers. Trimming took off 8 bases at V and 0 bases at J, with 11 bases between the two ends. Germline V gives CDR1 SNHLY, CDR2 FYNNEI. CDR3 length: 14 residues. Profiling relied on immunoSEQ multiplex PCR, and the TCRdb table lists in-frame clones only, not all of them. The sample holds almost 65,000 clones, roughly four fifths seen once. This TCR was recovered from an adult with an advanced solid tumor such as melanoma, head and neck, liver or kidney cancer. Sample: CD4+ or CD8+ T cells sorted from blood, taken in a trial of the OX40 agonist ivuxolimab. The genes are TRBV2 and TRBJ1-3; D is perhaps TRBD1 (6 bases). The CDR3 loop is CASPRDTSGNTIYF. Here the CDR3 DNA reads TGTGCCAGCCCTCGGGACACCTCTGGAAACACCATATATTTT.